This section outlines one T cell receptor beta chain sequence together with its context. CDR1 and CDR2 (germline): MNHEY, SVGAGI. After removal of 5 bases from V and 7 bases from J, the junction contained 5 bases not matched to a gene. The CDR3 extends over 15 amino acids. The sample is drawn from a study of blood T cell repertoires in COVID-19. Study summary: The United States, Italy and Spain were the sources of the acute and convalescent COVID-19 samples. In each case, the material was cDNA or gDNA derived from T cells, B-cell-depleted T cells, or PBMCs.

The table came from immunoSEQ multiplex PCR; TCRdb's copy has only in-frame clones and leaves some out. The sample consists of 30,000 to 45,000 clones, about 88% of them appearing once. The sequence was obtained from a man aged 70 or older with active COVID-19. This sequence joins TRBV6-5 and TRBJ2-3, with TRBD2 identical over 14 bases. The sample was peripheral blood. Here the CDR3 reads CASSRLAGGPNTQYF. The DNA for the CDR3 is TGTGCCAGCAGTAGACTAGCGGGAGGGCCAAATACGCAGTATTTT.